These 15 T cell receptor beta chains originate from one sample sequenced in a study of T cell repertoires in cytomegalovirus infection. Using its own MiXCR run on the reads, TCRdb lists one record per CDR3 protein. The sample records fewer than 85,000 distinct CDR3 sequences, around 3.8% being singletons. What was sequenced was PBMCs. All receptors derive from a human donor in good health (CMV status not recorded). Some clones in this sample may be carry-over from other donors' samples.

In its sample, this clonotype was seen many times. This rearrangement joins TRBV11-3 to TRBJ2-7; D uncertain. Looked up from germline, CDR1 is SGHNT and CDR2 is YENEEA. The CDR3 extends over 14 amino acids. V was cut by 0 bases and J by 6 bases, with 12 bases left in between. CDR3 in amino acids: CASSLDGTSSEQYF. The CDR3 region has the DNA TGTGCCAGCAGCTTAGATGGCACATCATCCGAGCAGTACTTC.

About this clonotype itself: The CDR3 does not end in the conserved phenylalanine or tryptophan, so this is likely a read error. This rearrangement joins TRBV7-2 to TRBJ1-2, with 7 bases that match TRBD1. Germline CDR1 and CDR2: SGHTA and FQGNSA. CDR3 length equals 14 residues. The junction had 13 bases not matched to a gene; V was cut back by 9 bases and J by 6 bases. The CDR3 reads CARSPTGTVNGYTL. For the CDR3, the DNA is TGTGCCAGAAGCCCCACAGGGACAGTTAATGGCTACACCTTA.

This clonotype was picked up many times. This chain joins TRBV20-1 and TRBJ1-1; D is ambiguous. The CDR3 is 13 residues long. Trimming took 3 bases from V and 0 from J, leaving 8 bases between them. Germline V gene lookup returns CDR1 DFQATT and CDR2 SNEGSKA (reference sequence). CDR3 in amino acids: CSARTDMNTEAFF. Here the CDR3 DNA reads TGCAGTGCTAGGACGGATATGAACACTGAAGCTTTCTTT.

This clonotype was observed at least ten times. This chain joins TRBV7-9 and TRBJ1-4, with 8 bases fitting TRBD1. This CDR3 contains 15 residues. Germline lookup yields CDR1 SEHNR and CDR2 FQNEAQ (reference sequence). The J segment lost 7 bases and the V segment lost 5 bases, leaving 9 bases of the junction unmatched. In DNA, the CDR3 is TGTGCCAGCAGCACACACGGACAGGGAAGTGAAAAACTGTTTTTT. It translates to CASSTHGQGSEKLFF.

The V gene is TRBV7-2, the J gene TRBJ2-3, with unresolved D. The CDR3 runs to 12 residues. The germline V and J ends were trimmed by 5 bases and 4 bases, with 7 bases remaining between them. Germline V gives CDR1 SGHTA, CDR2 FQGNSA. CDR3 in amino acids: CASSQVPDTQYF. The CDR3 DNA reads TGTGCCAGCAGCCAGGTCCCAGATACGCAGTATTTT.

Ten or more counts support this clonotype. The J gene is TRBJ2-7, the V gene TRBV7-2; D is possibly TRBD1 (5 bases). The length of the CDR3 is 13 residues. Germline assignment: CDR1 SGHTA and CDR2 FQGNSA. The V end was cut by 5 bases, the J end by 9 bases, with 17 bases between. CDR3 coding DNA: TGTGCCAGCAGCCCTCTCTTGGGGCCCTGGCAGTACTTC. Amino acids: CASSPLLGPWQYF. Full variable domain (outside the CDR3, taken from reference TRBV7-2 and TRBJ2-7): GAGVSQSPSNKVTEKGKDVELRCDPISGHTALYWYRQSLGQGLEFLIYFQGNSAPDKSGLPSDRFSAERTGGSVSTLTIQRTQQEDSAVYLCASSPLLGPWQYFGPGTRLTVT.

This clonotype was seen many times. The J gene is TRBJ2-3, the V gene TRBV7-2; unclear D gene. Trimming shortened V by 1 base and J by 4 bases, and 12 bases separated the two germline ends. This CDR3 contains 15 residues. Germline assignment: CDR1 SGHTA and CDR2 FQGNSA. The CDR3 region has the DNA TGTGCCAGCAGCTTAGGGTTTAGCTTGGCAGATACGCAGTATTTT. Translation: CASSLGFSLADTQYF.

This clonotype was recorded many times. The rearrangement joins TRBV19 to TRBJ1-1; D unclear. CDR1 and CDR2 from the germline V gene are LNHDA and SQIVND (reference sequence). V lost 1 base, J lost 5 bases, and 11 bases lay in between. The CDR3 contains 14 residues. The CDR3 nucleotides are TGTGCCAGTAGTATAGTGTGGGGATCGACTGAAGCTTTCTTT. Encoded protein: CASSIVWGSTEAFF.

This clonotype has at least ten counts. The chain combines TRBV7-2 with TRBJ2-6, with D maybe TRBD1 (5 bases). Germline CDR1 SGHTA, CDR2 FQGNSA. Trimming stripped 7 bases from V and 3 bases from J, with 16 bases between. This CDR3 has 16 residues. CDR3 region: CASILLQGNGANVLTF. The CDR3 DNA reads TGTGCCAGCATCCTACTCCAGGGTAATGGGGCCAACGTCCTGACTTTC.

This clonotype was counted many times. The chain recombines TRBV27 with TRBJ2-1; 8 positions match TRBD1. Germline lookup yields CDR1 MNHEY and CDR2 SMNVEV (reference sequence). V shed 2 bases and J 4 bases; nucleotides not matched to a gene: 7. The CDR3 is 16 amino acids. The CDR3: CASSLPRGQGYNEQFF. CDR3 DNA sequence: TGTGCCAGCAGTTTACCCAGGGGGCAAGGGTACAATGAGCAGTTCTTC.

This clonotype has at least ten counts. J is TRBJ1-4 and V is TRBV5-1; D remains unclear. V was pared by 2 bases and J by 6 bases, with 11 bases between. The CDR3 extends over 14 amino acids. Per the germline V gene, CDR1 is SGHRS and CDR2 is YFSETQ. CDR3 bases: TGCGCCAGCAGCTTTGGAGGGCCCTATGAAAAACTGTTTTTT. Its translation is CASSFGGPYEKLFF.

The sample holds many counts of this clonotype. The rearrangement uses TRBV7-2 and TRBJ1-2, with 9 positions matching TRBD1. The CDR3 loop spans 16 amino acids. Per germline, CDR1 SGHTA and CDR2 FQGNSA. J was trimmed by 4 bases and V by 2 bases; bases with no gene match: 8. The CDR3 protein is CASSLTLGQGIYGYTF. The CDR3 region has the DNA TGTGCCAGCAGCTTAACCCTGGGACAGGGAATCTATGGCTACACCTTC.

This clonotype has at least ten counts. V and J are TRBV28 and TRBJ1-5; 7 bases fit TRBD1. Losses at the gene ends were 5 bases for V and 7 bases for J; bases not matched to a gene: 17. The CDR3 is 17 amino acids. Germline assignment: CDR1 MDHEN and CDR2 SYDVKM. CDR3 region: CASSQGDRYRMMQPQHF. The CDR3 DNA sequence: TGTGCCAGCAGTCAGGGGGACCGTTATCGTATGATGCAGCCCCAGCATTTT.

Many counts were recorded for this clonotype. J is TRBJ2-7 and V is TRBV6-5, with no clear D. Germline CDR1 reads MNHEY; CDR2 reads SVGAGI. Trimming cost V 0 bases and J 1 base, with 13 bases left between them. This CDR3 contains 16 residues. This CDR3 is CASSYSSWGPSYEQYF. DNA for the CDR3: TGTGCCAGCAGTTACTCGAGTTGGGGTCCGTCCTACGAGCAGTACTTC.

This clonotype was recorded at least ten times. V usage is TRBV4-1 and J usage is TRBJ1-1, with unresolved D. This CDR3 has 13 amino acids. V lost 4 bases and J 11 bases, leaving 17 bases between the germline ends. The germline V gene has CDR1 MGHRA and CDR2 YSYEKL. The CDR3 bases are TGCGCCAGCAGCCCCCTAGGTGGGAGCAACGCTTTCTTT. As protein: CASSPLGGSNAFF.